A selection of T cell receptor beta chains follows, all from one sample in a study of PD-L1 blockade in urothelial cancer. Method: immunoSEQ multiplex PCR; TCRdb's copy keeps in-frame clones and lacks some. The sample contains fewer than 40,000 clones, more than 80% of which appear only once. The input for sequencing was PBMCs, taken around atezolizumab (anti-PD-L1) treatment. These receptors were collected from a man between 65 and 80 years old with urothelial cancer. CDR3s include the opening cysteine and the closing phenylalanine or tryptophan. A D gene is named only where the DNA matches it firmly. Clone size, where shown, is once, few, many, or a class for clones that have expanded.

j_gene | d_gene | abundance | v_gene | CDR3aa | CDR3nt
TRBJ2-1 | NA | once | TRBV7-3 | CASSLISGSDEQFF | TGTGCCAGCAGCTTAATTTCAGGGTCCGATGAGCAGTTCTTC
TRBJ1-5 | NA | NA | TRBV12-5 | CASGFSRVGQPQHF | TGTGCTAGTGGTTTCTCCAGGGTAGGTCAGCCCCAGCATTTT
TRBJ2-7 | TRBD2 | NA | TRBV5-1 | CASSVGGGTSGSIRYEQYF | TGCGCCAGCAGCGTTGGCGGTGGGACTAGCGGGAGCATTCGGTACGAGCAGTACTTC
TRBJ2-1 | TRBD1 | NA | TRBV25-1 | CASSVGQGASNEQFF | TGTGCCAGCAGTGTGGGACAGGGGGCCTCCAATGAGCAGTTCTTC
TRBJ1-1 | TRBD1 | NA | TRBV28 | CASSSLSGTENTEAFF | TGTGCCAGCAGTTCACTATCCGGGACAGAGAACACTGAAGCTTTCTTT
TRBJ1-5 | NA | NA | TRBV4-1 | CASSQENGLNQPQHF | TGCGCCAGCAGCCAAGAAAATGGGCTCAATCAGCCCCAGCATTTT
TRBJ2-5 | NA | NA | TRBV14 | CASSQGARSETQYF | TGTGCCAGCAGCCAGGGGGCAAGGTCAGAGACCCAGTACTTC
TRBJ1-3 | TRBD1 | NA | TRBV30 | CAWSPRDSINTIYF | TGTGCCTGGAGCCCTCGGGACAGTATCAACACCATATATTTT
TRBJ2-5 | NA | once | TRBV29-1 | CSVFGDGGGLIETQYF | TGCAGCGTTTTTGGGGACGGAGGGGGCCTGATAGAGACCCAGTACTTC
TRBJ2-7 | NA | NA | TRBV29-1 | CSVAPGVYEQYF | TGCAGCGTTGCGCCGGGAGTCTACGAGCAGTACTTC
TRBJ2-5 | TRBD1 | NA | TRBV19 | CASSVDRGPETQYF | TGTGCCAGTAGTGTGGACAGGGGGCCAGAGACCCAGTACTTC
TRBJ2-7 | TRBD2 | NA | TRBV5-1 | CASSPRGGGRAYEQYF | TGCGCCAGCAGCCCCAGAGGCGGCGGGAGGGCCTACGAGCAGTACTTC
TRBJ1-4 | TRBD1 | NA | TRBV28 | CASSTTGGEEKLFF | TGTGCCAGCAGTACCACAGGGGGAGAAGAAAAACTGTTTTTT
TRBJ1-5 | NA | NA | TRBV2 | CASSGTGLWDQEPQHF | TGTGCCAGCAGTGGTACAGGGCTTTGGGACCAGGAGCCCCAGCATTTT
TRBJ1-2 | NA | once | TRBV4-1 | CASSQETAYGYTF | TGCGCCAGCAGCCAAGAGACTGCCTATGGCTACACCTTC
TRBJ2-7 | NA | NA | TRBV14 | CASSPGGWRANEQYF | TGTGCCAGCAGCCCCGGGGGATGGCGAGCCAACGAGCAGTACTTC
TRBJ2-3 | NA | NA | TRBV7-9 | CASSLEGADTQYF | TGTGCCAGCAGCTTAGAAGGGGCAGATACGCAGTATTTT
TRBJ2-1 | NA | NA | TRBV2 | CASRDKDSVYYNEQFF | TGTGCCAGCAGGGACAAGGACAGTGTTTATTACAATGAGCAGTTCTTC
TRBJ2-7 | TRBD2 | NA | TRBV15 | CATSPGLAGYYEQYF | TGTGCCACCAGTCCGGGACTAGCGGGGTACTACGAGCAGTACTTC
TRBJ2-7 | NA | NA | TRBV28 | CASSFGDFYEQYF | TGTGCCAGCAGTTTTGGGGACTTCTACGAGCAGTACTTC
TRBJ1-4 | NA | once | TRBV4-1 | CASSQSFRAGNEKLFF | TGCGCCAGCAGCCAATCGTTTCGGGCAGGGAATGAAAAACTGTTTTTT
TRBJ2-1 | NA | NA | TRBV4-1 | CASSQLGSSYNEQFF | TGCGCCAGCAGCCAACTGGGGAGCTCCTACAATGAGCAGTTCTTC
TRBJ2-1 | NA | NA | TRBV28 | CASSLRGSSYNEQFF | TGTGCCAGCAGCCTAAGGGGGAGCTCCTACAATGAGCAGTTCTTC
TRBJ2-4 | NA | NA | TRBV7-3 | CASSLSGGGENIQYF | TGTGCCAGCAGCTTAAGTGGAGGAGGAGAAAACATTCAGTACTTC
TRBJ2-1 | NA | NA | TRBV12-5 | CASGKEGIKYNEQFF | TGTGCTAGTGGTAAGGAGGGGATAAAATACAATGAGCAGTTCTTC
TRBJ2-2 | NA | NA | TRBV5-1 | CASSAGSNTGELFF | TGCGCCAGCAGCGCGGGTTCGAACACCGGGGAGCTGTTTTTT
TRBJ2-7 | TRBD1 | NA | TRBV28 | CASSLDRVLREQYF | TGTGCCAGCAGCCTAGACAGGGTTCTACGCGAGCAGTACTTC
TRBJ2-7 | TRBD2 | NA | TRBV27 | CASSLKTSGMSLEQYF | TGTGCCAGCAGTCTGAAGACTAGCGGGATGTCCCTCGAGCAGTACTTC
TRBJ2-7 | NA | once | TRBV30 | CAWNSPYEQYF | TGTGCCTGGAACTCCCCCTACGAGCAGTACTTC
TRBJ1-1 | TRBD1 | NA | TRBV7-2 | CASSLPGTGNTEAFF | TGTGCCAGCAGCTTACCCGGGACAGGAAACACTGAAGCTTTCTTT
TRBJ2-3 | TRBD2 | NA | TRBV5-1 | CASSPRIAGGVDTQYF | TGCGCCAGCAGCCCCCGAATAGCGGGGGGCGTCGATACGCAGTATTTT
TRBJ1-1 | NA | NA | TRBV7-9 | CASSPKYRVNTEAFF | TGTGCCAGCAGCCCAAAATACAGGGTGAACACTGAAGCTTTCTTT
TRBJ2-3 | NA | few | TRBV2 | CASSVGSSWGSDTQYF | TGTGCCAGCAGTGTCGGGAGTTCTTGGGGATCCGATACGCAGTATTTT
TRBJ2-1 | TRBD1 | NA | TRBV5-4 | CASSGQGERYNEQFF | TGTGCCAGCAGCGGACAGGGGGAGCGGTATAATGAGCAGTTCTTC
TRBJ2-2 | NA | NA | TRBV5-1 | CASSRYLTILANTGELFF | TGCGCCAGCAGCAGATATCTAACCATACTCGCGAACACCGGGGAGCTGTTTTTT
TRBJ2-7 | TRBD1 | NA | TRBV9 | CASRGQGGYEQYF | TGTGCCAGCAGGGGACAGGGGGGCTACGAGCAGTACTTC
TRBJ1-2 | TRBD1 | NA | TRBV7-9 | CASSLNRGRGNYGYTF | TGTGCCAGCAGCTTAAACAGGGGGCGAGGTAACTATGGCTACACCTTC
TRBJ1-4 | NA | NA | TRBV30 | CAWTEGVTGTNLFF | TGTGCCTGGACTGAGGGGGTAACAGGGACAAACCTGTTTTTT
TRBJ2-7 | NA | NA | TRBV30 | CAWMSTGSYEQYF | TGTGCCTGGATGTCGACGGGATCCTACGAGCAGTACTTC
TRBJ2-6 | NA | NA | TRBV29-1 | CSVETVPMQGGSPGANVLTF | TGCAGCGTTGAAACGGTCCCAATGCAAGGGGGAAGCCCTGGGGCCAACGTCCTGACTTTC
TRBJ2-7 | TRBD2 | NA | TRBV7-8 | CASSPTSGSNEQYF | TGTGCCAGCAGCCCTACTAGCGGGAGCAACGAGCAGTACTTC